One T cell receptor (beta chain) is described in this entry. A read error may account for a junction end that differs from germline. In the study's own analysis: Reference gene primer amplification yielded estimated nucleated cell counts. The protocol was immunoSEQ multiplex PCR, while the TCRdb copy is restricted to in-frame clones and leaves out a portion. V and J calls plus clone size are reproduced from that table; the DNA served to infer D and trimming. The sample gives some 100,000 clones, just over 85% of which show up once; about 4.6% is in the top ten. The data stem from a study of blood T cell repertoires in COVID-19. Study-level information: The United States, Italy and Spain supplied acute and convalescent COVID-19 samples. The cDNA or gDNA used as material had been derived from T cells, B-cell-depleted T cells, or PBMCs.

The CDR3 loop spans 16 amino acids. CDR1 is LGHNA, CDR2 YSLEER, per germline. Input material: peripheral blood. The receptor was derived from a human donor in a cohort sampled during active COVID-19. The chain uses TRBV4-3 and TRBJ1-3; 7 bases align to TRBD1. Here the CDR3 DNA reads TGCGCCAGCAGCCAGGGACAGAGTCCCTCTGGAAGCACCATATATTTT. Protein: CASSQGQSPSGSTIYF.